The clone carrying this T cell receptor (beta chain) was counted a few times. What it recognizes is unknown. The data were taken from a study of cytomegalovirus exposure and HLA in healthy donors. Broader study findings: Owing to their indistinguishability, certain V segments, notably TRBV6-2 and TRBV6-3, were excluded.

The primer mix had 60 Vbeta and 13 Jbeta primers. Assay: immunoSEQ multiplex PCR; the TCRdb copy retains only in-frame clones and omits some. Of 140,000 or so clones detected, roughly four fifths appear once; the ten largest clones hold 3% to 3.5%. The CDR3 spans 14 residues. Germline values: CDR1 SGDLS, CDR2 YYNGEE. V was pared by 0 bases and J by 4 bases, with 8 bases between. The sample was PBMCs. This sequence was found in a male donor in good health and CMV-seronegative. The rearrangement joins TRBV9 to TRBJ2-1; tentative D call: TRBD2 (5 bases). CDR3 in DNA: TGTGCCAGCAGCGTAGAGTGGACTTACAATGAGCAGTTCTTC. Its protein product is CASSVEWTYNEQFF.